The rows below give T cell receptor beta chains drawn from one sample of a study of control samples from healthy donors and cancer patients. The repertoire was sequenced with immunoSEQ multiplex PCR; TCRdb's copy has only in-frame clones and lacks some. The sample carries 100,000 to 150,000 clones, roughly 91% recorded once. Material: blood. The receptor source for this set is a man aged 35-49 years in good health. Each CDR3 is given without its conserved first and last residue.

TRBV10-3	TRBJ1-3	AISTPSGNTIY
TRBV12-3/TRBV12-4	TRBJ1-2	ASSNGDGYT
TRBV3-1/TRBV3-2	TRBJ1-2	ASSQGKGNYGYT
TRBV29-1	TRBJ1-2	SVGLTGHGYT
TRBV11-3	TRBJ1-3	ASSLQSLSGNTIY
TRBV4-1	TRBJ1-5	ASRVELQGVLQPQH
TRBV10-2	TRBJ1-6	ASSGQGSYNSPLH
TRBV11-3	TRBJ2-5	ASSSPGETQY
TRBV9	TRBJ2-5	ASSVFPGGLIETQY
TRBV14	TRBJ1-6	ASSQVTGDSPLH
TRBV7-2	TRBJ1-2	ASSLNRVNGYT
TRBV9	TRBJ2-3	ASSVLSGEGDTQY